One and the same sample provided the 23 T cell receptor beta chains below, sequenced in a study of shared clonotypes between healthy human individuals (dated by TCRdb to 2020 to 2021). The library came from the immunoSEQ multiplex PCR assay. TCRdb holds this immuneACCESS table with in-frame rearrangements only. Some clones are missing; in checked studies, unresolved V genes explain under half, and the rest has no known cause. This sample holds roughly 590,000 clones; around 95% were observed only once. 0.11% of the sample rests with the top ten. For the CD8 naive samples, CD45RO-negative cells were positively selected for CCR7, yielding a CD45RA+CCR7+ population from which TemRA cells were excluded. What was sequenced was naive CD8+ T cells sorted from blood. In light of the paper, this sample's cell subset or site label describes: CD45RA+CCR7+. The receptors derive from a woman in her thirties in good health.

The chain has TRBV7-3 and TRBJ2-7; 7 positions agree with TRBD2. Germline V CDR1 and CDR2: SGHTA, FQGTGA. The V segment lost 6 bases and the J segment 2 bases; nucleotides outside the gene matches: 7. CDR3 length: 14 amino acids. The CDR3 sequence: CASSLGGRPYEQYF. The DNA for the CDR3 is TGTGCCAGCAGTTTGGGCGGGAGACCCTACGAGCAGTACTTC.

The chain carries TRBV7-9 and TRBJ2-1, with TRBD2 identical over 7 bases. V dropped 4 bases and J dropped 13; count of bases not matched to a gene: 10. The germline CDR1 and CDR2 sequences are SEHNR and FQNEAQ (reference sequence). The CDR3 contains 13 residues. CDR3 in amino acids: CASSSPESGEQFF. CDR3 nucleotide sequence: TGTGCCAGCAGCTCCCCGGAAAGCGGGGAACAGTTCTTC. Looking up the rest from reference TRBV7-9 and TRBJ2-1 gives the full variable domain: DTGVSQNPRHKITKRGQNVTFRCDPISEHNRLYWYRQTLGQGPEFLTYFQNEAQLEKSRLLSDRFSAERPKGSFSTLEIQRTEQGDSAMYLCASSSPESGEQFFGPGTRLTVL.

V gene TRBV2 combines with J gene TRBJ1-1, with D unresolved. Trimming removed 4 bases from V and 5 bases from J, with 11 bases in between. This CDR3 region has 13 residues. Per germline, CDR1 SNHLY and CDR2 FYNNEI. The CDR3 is CASSASAWTEAFF. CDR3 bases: TGTGCCAGCAGTGCTTCTGCCTGGACTGAAGCTTTCTTT.

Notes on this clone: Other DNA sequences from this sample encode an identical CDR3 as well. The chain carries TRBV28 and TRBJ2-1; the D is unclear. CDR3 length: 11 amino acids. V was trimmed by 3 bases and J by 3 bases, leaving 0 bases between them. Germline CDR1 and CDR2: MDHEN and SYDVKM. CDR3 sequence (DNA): TGTGCCAGCAGTTTCTACAATGAGCAGTTCTTC. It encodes CASSFYNEQFF. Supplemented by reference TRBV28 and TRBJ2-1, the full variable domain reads DVKVTQSSRYLVKRTGEKVFLECVQDMDHENMFWYRQDPGLGLRLIYFSYDVKMKEKGDIPEGYSVSREKKERFSLILESASTNQTSMYLCASSFYNEQFFGPGTRLTVL.

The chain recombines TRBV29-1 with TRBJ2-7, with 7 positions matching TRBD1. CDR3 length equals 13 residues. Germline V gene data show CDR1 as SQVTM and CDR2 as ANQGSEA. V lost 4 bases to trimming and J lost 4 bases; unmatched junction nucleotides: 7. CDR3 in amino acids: CSVVEGARYEQYF. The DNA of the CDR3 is TGCAGCGTTGTAGAGGGGGCGCGGTACGAGCAGTACTTC.

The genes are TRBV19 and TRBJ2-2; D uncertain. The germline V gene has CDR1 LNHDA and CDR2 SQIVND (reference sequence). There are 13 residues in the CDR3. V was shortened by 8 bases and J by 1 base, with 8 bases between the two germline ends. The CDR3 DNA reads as TGTGCCAGTGGGTTACAGAACACCGGGGAGCTGTTTTTT. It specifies CASGLQNTGELFF.

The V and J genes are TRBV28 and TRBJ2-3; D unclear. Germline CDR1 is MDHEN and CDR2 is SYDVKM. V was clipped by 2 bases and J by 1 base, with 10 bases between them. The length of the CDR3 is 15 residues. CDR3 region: CASSLGNYGTDTQYF. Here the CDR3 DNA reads TGTGCCAGCAGTTTAGGTAATTACGGCACAGATACGCAGTATTTT.

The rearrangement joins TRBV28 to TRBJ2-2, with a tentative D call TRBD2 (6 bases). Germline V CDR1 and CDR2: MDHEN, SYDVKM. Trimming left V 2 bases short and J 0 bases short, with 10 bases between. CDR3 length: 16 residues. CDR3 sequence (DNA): TGTGCCAGCAGTTTAGAGGAGGGTTCGAACACCGGGGAGCTGTTTTTT. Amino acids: CASSLEEGSNTGELFF.

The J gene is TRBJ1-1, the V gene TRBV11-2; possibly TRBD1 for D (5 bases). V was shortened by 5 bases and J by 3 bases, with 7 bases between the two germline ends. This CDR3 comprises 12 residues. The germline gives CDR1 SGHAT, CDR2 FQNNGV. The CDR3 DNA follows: TGTGCCAGCAGCCGGGGGTACACTGAAGCTTTCTTT. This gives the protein CASSRGYTEAFF.

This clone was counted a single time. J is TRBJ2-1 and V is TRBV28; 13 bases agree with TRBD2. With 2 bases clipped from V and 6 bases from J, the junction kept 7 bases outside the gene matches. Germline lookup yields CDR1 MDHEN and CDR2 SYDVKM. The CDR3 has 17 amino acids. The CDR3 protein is CASSLEIWTSGSNEQFF. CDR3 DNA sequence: TGTGCCAGCAGTTTAGAGATATGGACTAGCGGGAGCAATGAGCAGTTCTTC.

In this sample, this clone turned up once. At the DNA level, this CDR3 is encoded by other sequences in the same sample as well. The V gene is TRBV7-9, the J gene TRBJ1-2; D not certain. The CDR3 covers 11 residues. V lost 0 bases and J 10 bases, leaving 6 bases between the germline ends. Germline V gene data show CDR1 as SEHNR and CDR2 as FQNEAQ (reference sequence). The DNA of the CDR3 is TGTGCCAGCAGCTTAGCGGGTGACTACACCTTC. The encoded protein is CASSLAGDYTF.

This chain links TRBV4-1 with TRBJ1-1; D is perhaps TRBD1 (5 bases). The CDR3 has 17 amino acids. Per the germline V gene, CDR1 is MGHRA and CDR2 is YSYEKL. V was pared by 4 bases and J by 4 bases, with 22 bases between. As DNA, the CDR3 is TGCGCCAGCAGCCCCAGAGCGGGGGGGGATTTCGGCACTGAAGCTTTCTTT. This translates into CASSPRAGGDFGTEAFF.

The CDR3 region is CASSLFNPGQGALAEQYF. The CDR3 DNA is TGTGCCAGCAGTTTATTCAACCCGGGACAGGGGGCTCTAGCCGAGCAGTACTTC. The rearrangement joins TRBV27 to TRBJ2-7; 12 bases match TRBD1. CDR1 is MNHEY and CDR2 is SMNVEV in the germline V gene (reference sequence). With 1 base clipped from V and 6 bases from J, the junction kept 13 bases outside the gene matches. The length of the CDR3 is 18 residues.

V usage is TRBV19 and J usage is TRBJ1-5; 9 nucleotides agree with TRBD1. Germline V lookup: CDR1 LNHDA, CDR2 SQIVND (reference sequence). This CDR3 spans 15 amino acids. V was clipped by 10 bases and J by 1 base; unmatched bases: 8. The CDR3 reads CATRTGASSNQPQHF. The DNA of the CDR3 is TGTGCCACAAGGACAGGGGCCTCAAGCAATCAGCCCCAGCATTTT. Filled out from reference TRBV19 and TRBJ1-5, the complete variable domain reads DGGITQSPKYLFRKEGQNVTLSCEQNLNHDAMYWYRQDPGQGLRLIYYSQIVNDFQKGDIAEGYSVSREKKESFPLTVTSAQKNPTAFYLCATRTGASSNQPQHFGDGTRLSIL.

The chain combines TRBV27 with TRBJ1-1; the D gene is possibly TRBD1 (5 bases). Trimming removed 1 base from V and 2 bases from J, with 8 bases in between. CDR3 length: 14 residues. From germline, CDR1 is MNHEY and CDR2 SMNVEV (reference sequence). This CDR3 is CASSLFQGNTEAFF. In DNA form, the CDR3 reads TGTGCCAGCAGTTTATTTCAGGGTAACACTGAAGCTTTCTTT.

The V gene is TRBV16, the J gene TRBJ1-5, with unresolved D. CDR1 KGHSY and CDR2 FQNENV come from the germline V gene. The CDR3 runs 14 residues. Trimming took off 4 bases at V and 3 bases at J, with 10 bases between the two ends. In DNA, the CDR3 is TGTGCCAGCAGCCTTACCGGAGCCAATCAGCCCCAGCATTTT. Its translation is CASSLTGANQPQHF.

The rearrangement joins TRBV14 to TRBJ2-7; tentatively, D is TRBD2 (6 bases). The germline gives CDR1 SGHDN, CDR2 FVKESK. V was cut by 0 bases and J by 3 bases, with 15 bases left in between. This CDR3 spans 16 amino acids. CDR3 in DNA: TGTGCCAGCAGCCAAGATCCGTGGGAGGATCGCTACGAGCAGTACTTC. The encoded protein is CASSQDPWEDRYEQYF.

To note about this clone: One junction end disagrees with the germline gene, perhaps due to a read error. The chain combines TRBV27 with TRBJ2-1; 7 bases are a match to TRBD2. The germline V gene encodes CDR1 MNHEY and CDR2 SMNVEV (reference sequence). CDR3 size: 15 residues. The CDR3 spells CASILVAGSYNEQFF. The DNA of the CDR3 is TGTGCCAGCATTTTAGTAGCGGGCTCCTACAATGAGCAGTTCTTC.

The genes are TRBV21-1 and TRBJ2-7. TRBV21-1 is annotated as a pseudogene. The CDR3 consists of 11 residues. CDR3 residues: CASKMNYEQYF. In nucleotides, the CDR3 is TGTGCCAGCAAGATGAACTACGAGCAGTACTTC.

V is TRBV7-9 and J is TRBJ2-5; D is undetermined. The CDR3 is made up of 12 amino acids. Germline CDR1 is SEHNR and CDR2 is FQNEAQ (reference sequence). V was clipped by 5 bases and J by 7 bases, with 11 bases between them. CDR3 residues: CASSVTTATQYF. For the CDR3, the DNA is TGTGCCAGCAGCGTCACGACCGCGACCCAGTACTTC. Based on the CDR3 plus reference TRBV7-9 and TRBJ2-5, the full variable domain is DTGVSQNPRHKITKRGQNVTFRCDPISEHNRLYWYRQTLGQGPEFLTYFQNEAQLEKSRLLSDRFSAERPKGSFSTLEIQRTEQGDSAMYLCASSVTTATQYFGPGTRLLVL.

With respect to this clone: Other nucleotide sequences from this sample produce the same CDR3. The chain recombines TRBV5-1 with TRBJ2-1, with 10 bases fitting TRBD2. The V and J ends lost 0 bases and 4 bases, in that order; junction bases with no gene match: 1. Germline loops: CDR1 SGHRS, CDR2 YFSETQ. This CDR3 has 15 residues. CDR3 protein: CASSLGLAGYNEQFF. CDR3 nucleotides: TGCGCCAGCAGCTTGGGACTAGCGGGTTACAATGAGCAGTTCTTC.

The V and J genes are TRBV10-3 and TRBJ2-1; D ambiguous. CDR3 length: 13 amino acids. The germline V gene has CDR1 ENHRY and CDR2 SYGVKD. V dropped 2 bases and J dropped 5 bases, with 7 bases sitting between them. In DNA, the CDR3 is TGTGCCATCAGTGAGCCGCGCGACAATGAGCAGTTCTTC. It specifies CAISEPRDNEQFF.

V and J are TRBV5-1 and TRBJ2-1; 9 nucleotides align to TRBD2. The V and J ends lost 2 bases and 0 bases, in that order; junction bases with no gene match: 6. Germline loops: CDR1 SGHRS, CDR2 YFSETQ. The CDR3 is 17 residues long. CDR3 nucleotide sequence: TGCGCCAGCAGCTTCACTAGCGGGCTAAGCTCCTACAATGAGCAGTTCTTC. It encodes CASSFTSGLSSYNEQFF.